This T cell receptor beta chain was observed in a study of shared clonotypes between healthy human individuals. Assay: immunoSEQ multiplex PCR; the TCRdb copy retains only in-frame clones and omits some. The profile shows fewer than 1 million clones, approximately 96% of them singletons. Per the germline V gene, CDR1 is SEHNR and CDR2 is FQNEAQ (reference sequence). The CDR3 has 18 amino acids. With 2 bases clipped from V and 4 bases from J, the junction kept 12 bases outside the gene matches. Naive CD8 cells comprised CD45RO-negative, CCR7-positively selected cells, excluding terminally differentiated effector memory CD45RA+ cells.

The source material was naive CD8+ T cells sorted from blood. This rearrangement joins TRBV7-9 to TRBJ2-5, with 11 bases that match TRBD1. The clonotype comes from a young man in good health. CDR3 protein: CASSLKSWTGGRGETQYF. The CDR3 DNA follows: TGTGCCAGCAGCTTAAAGTCTTGGACAGGGGGCCGCGGAGAGACCCAGTACTTC.